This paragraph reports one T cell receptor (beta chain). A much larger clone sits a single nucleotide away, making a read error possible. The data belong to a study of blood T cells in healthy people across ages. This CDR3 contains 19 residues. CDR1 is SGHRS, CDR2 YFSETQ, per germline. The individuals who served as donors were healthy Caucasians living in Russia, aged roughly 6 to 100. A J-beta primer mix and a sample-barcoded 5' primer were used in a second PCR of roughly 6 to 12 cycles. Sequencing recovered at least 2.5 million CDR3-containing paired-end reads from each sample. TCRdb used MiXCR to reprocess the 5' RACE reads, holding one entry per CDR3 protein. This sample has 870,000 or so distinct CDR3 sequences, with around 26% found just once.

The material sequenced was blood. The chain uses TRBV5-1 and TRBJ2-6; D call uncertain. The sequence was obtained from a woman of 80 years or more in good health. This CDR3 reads CASSLNQQSPFSGTNVLTF. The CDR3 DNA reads TGCGCCAGCAGCTTAAATCAACAGTCGCCATTCTCTGGGACCAACGTCCTGACTTTC.